Following are 13 T cell receptor beta chains from one sample sequenced in a study of CD8 T cells in Susac syndrome. cDNA came from approximately 0.5 to 1 ug RNA primed by random hexamers. TCRdb recomputed calls from the immunoSEQ multiplex PCR reads with MiXCR, one row per CDR3 protein. In the table there are about 130,000 distinct CDR3 sequences, under 95% of which are singletons. Sequenced input: CD8+ T cells from PBMCs. Receptors were obtained from a human donor with multiple sclerosis.

The chain joins TRBV5-1 to TRBJ1-2; maybe TRBD1 (6 bases). The CDR3 has 14 residues. Per germline, CDR1 SGHRS and CDR2 YFSETQ. Trimming shortened V by 0 bases and J by 2 bases, and 8 bases separated the two germline ends. CDR3 residues: CASSLEGGNYGYTF. CDR3 DNA: TGCGCCAGCAGCTTGGAGGGGGGCAACTATGGCTACACCTTC.

The V gene is TRBV27, the J gene TRBJ2-1; 13 nucleotides match TRBD2. Germline V lookup: CDR1 MNHEY, CDR2 SMNVEV (reference sequence). The trim removed 6 bases at V and 9 bases at J, leaving 5 bases unmatched. This CDR3 is built from 14 residues. The DNA of the CDR3 is TGTGCCAGCAGACTAGCGGGAGGGCCGGGTGAGCAGTTCTTC. Protein sequence: CASRLAGGPGEQFF.

V gene TRBV27 combines with J gene TRBJ2-7, with D uncertain. V lost 6 bases and J lost 5, with 17 bases in between. This CDR3 comprises 14 residues. Germline V lookup: CDR1 MNHEY, CDR2 SMNVEV (reference sequence). The CDR3 here is CASSRTPQAHEQYF. Written as DNA, the CDR3 is TGTGCCAGCAGCAGGACGCCGCAAGCCCACGAGCAGTACTTC.

The chain links TRBV30 to TRBJ1-3; D gene unclear. Germline V gives CDR1 GTSNPN, CDR2 SVGIG (reference sequence). The CDR3 totals 12 residues. Trimming left V 2 bases short and J 8 bases short, with 10 bases between. CDR3 nucleotide sequence: TGTGCCTGGAGTCTGGTGCGGGACACCATATATTTT. Protein: CAWSLVRDTIYF.

V and J are TRBV4-1 and TRBJ1-1; unclear D gene. V lost 0 bases and J lost 5, with 16 bases in between. CDR1 MGHRA and CDR2 YSYEKL come from the germline V gene. This CDR3 comprises 16 residues. DNA of the CDR3: TGCGCCAGCAGCCAAGACGACACGGGGATCTCGACTGAAGCTTTCTTT. Translated, it gives CASSQDDTGISTEAFF.

This clonotype was seen only once. This chain connects TRBV14 to TRBJ2-7; perhaps TRBD1 as D (6 bases). Between the trimmed V and J ends, which lost 1 base and 2 bases, there was a span of 9 bases. The CDR3 spans 14 residues. Germline CDR1 is SGHDN and CDR2 is FVKESK. The CDR3 DNA reads TGTGCCAGCAGCCAAGTAACAGGGCCCTACGAGCAGTACTTC. Protein product: CASSQVTGPYEQYF.

Here the CDR3 DNA reads TGTGCCAGCAGCCAGGATGGGACAGGCTACAATGAGCAGTTCTTC. Protein sequence: CASSQDGTGYNEQFF. The V and J genes are TRBV3-1 and TRBJ2-1; 8 positions agree with TRBD1. Germline trimming cut 3 bases from V and 3 bases from J; bases unmatched to any gene: 4. The CDR3 spans 15 residues. Per the germline V gene, CDR1 is LGHDT and CDR2 is YNNKEL (reference sequence).

This chain's CDR3 is CASSFLGVDTEAFF. In DNA form, the CDR3 reads TGTGCCAGCAGCTTTTTGGGGGTAGATACTGAAGCTTTCTTT. The chain uses TRBV7-9 and TRBJ1-1; possible D gene TRBD1, 5 bases. The CDR3 loop spans 14 amino acids. The ends were cut back, 3 bases at V and 5 bases at J, with 13 bases in the middle. Germline V gene lookup returns CDR1 SEHNR and CDR2 FQNEAQ (reference sequence).

The chain is built from TRBV5-8 and TRBJ2-1, with a possible D match to TRBD2 (5 bases). The CDR3 sequence is 15 residues long. With 3 bases removed from V and 0 bases from J, the gap between germline ends came to 10 bases. The germline CDR1 and CDR2 sequences are SGHTS and YDEGEE. CDR3 coding DNA: TGTGCCAGCAGCTCCGGGATTAGCTCCTACAATGAGCAGTTCTTC. This codes for CASSSGISSYNEQFF.

This rearrangement joins TRBV9 to TRBJ2-3; 8 bases are shared with TRBD2. CDR3 length equals 15 residues. Losses at the gene ends were 0 bases for V and 6 bases for J; bases not matched to a gene: 6. Per germline, CDR1 SGDLS and CDR2 YYNGEE. The CDR3 coding sequence is TGTGCCAGCAGCGTAGGGAGCGGGGGTTTTGATACGCAGTATTTT. Translating it yields CASSVGSGGFDTQYF.

V is TRBV30 and J is TRBJ2-1; TRBD2 is a possible D gene (6 bases). Germline assignment: CDR1 GTSNPN and CDR2 SVGIG (reference sequence). Trimming took off 5 bases at V and 9 bases at J, with 14 bases between the two ends. The CDR3 runs 12 residues. CDR3 nucleotide sequence: TGTGCCTGGGTCCCCCCGGAGGGTGAGCAGTTCTTC. This sequence encodes CAWVPPEGEQFF.

This chain joins TRBV28 and TRBJ2-3, with D perhaps TRBD2 (7 bases). From germline, CDR1 is MDHEN and CDR2 SYDVKM. The CDR3 length is 15 residues. Trimming took off 6 bases at V and 4 bases at J, with 17 bases between the two ends. The CDR3 protein is CASSHSGGRADTQYF. Written as DNA, the CDR3 is TGTGCCAGCAGCCACTCGGGGGGCCGGGCAGATACGCAGTATTTT.

For the CDR3, the DNA is TGCGCCAGCAGCCAAGTACCCCACAGGGGCAATCAGCCCCAGCATTTT. The encoded protein is CASSQVPHRGNQPQHF. The chain joins TRBV4-1 to TRBJ1-5; the D gene is possibly TRBD1 (6 bases). The CDR3 sequence is 16 residues long. Trimming left V 1 base short and J 2 bases short, with 12 bases between. Germline V lookup: CDR1 MGHRA, CDR2 YSYEKL.